A selection of T cell receptor beta chains follows, all from one sample in a study of T cell responses to AZD1222 COVID-19 vaccine. Produced via immunoSEQ multiplex PCR; TCRdb's table is partial and in-frame only. The profile shows some 150,000 clones, about 82% of them singletons. The sample here was peripheral blood, taken 28 days after the second dose of the MenACWY control vaccine. These TCRs come from an adult who received the MenACWY meningococcal vaccine as a control. CDR3s include the opening cysteine and the closing phenylalanine or tryptophan. A D gene is named only where the DNA matches it firmly.

d_call	j_call	v_call	cdr3_nt	cdr3_aa
-	TRBJ1-4	TRBV27	TGTGCCAGCAGTCCAAGGGACACCCGTAATGAAAAACTGTTTTTT	CASSPRDTRNEKLFF
-	TRBJ1-2	TRBV6-5	TGTGCCAGCTTCACACGGATCTATGGCTACACCTTC	CASFTRIYGYTF
TRBD1	TRBJ1-2	TRBV5-4	TGTGCCAGCGGACAGGCCTCTAACTATGGCTACACCTTC	CASGQASNYGYTF
TRBD1	TRBJ1-3	TRBV19	TGTGCCAGTAGTGCACGGACAGGGGGCTCTGGAAACACCATATATTTT	CASSARTGGSGNTIYF
-	TRBJ1-1	TRBV3-1/TRBV3-2	TGTGCCAGCAGCCAAGATTACGGCACTGAAGCTTTCTTT	CASSQDYGTEAFF
-	TRBJ1-2	TRBV10-3	TGTGCCATCAGTGCCGACAGCTCGGATGGCTACACCTTC	CAISADSSDGYTF
-	TRBJ2-7	TRBV7-2	TGTGCCAGCAGCATCTTCAGTTCCTACGAGCAGTACTTC	CASSIFSSYEQYF
TRBD2	TRBJ2-3	TRBV5-4	TGTGCCAGCAGCTTCAGGGCGGGGGTGGCAGATACGCAGTATTTT	CASSFRAGVADTQYF
TRBD1	TRBJ1-3	TRBV27	TGTGCCAGCAGCGCCAGGGGACAGGGAAACACCATATATTTT	CASSARGQGNTIYF
-	TRBJ1-5	TRBV6-1	TGTGCCAGCAGTGAACCAGGGCGGGCCAATCAGCCCCAGCATTTT	CASSEPGRANQPQHF
-	TRBJ2-5	TRBV5-6	TGTGCCAGCAGCCGCCAGGGGTCCCAGTACTTC	CASSRQGSQYF
-	TRBJ1-1	TRBV18	TGTGCCAGCTCCAACAGGGAAAGCACTGAAGCTTTCTTT	CASSNRESTEAFF